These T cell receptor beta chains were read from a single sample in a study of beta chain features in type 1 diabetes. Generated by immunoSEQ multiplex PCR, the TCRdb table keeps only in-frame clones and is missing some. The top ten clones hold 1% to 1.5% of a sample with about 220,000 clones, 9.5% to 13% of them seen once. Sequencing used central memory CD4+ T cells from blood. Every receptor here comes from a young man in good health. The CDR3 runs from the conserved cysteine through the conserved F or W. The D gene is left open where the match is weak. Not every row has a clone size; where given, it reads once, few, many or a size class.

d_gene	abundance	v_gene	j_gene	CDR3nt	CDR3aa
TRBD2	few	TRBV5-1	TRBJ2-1	TGCGCCAGCAGCTTGGCGGCAGGGAGGCAGCGGGAGGGCATAAATGAGCAGTTCTTC	CASSLAAGRQREGINEQFF
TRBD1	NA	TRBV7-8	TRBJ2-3	TGTGCCAGCAGCTTATGGGGGACAGGGCTTGGTTATACGCAGTATTTT	CASSLWGTGLGYTQYF
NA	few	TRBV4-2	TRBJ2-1	TGTGCCAGCAGCCAAGAGCCCGCTAGCGACGTCAATGAGCAGTTCTTC	CASSQEPASDVNEQFF
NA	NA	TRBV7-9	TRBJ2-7	TGTGCCAGCAGCTTAGCGGCGGGTAACTACGAGCAGTACTTC	CASSLAAGNYEQYF
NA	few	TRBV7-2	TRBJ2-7	TGTGCCAGTGGGACGGCTAGCTCCTACGAGCAGTACTTC	CASGTASSYEQYF
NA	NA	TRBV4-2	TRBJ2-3	TGTGCCAGCAGCCAAGAAGTGTTAGCAGATACGCAGTATTTT	CASSQEVLADTQYF
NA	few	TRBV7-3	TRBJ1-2	TGTGCCAGCAGCTCAGGGACGGACTATGGCTACACCTTC	CASSSGTDYGYTF
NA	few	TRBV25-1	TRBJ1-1	TGTGCCAGCAGTGAACAAAGTCGGACTGAAGCTTTCTTT	CASSEQSRTEAFF
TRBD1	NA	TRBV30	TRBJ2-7	TGTGCCTGGAGTGGGGATCAGACAGGGGGTGCCCCCGAGCAGTACTTC	CAWSGDQTGGAPEQYF
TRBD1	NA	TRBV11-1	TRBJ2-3	TGTGCCAGCAGCTTAAGAACAGGGGGCGGCGGTACGCAGTATTTT	CASSLRTGGGGTQYF
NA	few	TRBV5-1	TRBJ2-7	TGCGCCAGCAGCCCGGCCCCCGAGACAGGGAGGGAACTCTTC	CASSPAPETGRELF
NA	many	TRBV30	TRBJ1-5	TGTGCCTGGATGCAGGGCCCCAATCAGCCCCAGCATTTT	CAWMQGPNQPQHF
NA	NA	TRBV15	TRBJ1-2	TGTGACACCAGCGAATTCCAGAAGATTAACTATGGCTACACCTTC	CDTSEFQKINYGYTF
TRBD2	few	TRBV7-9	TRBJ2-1	TGTGCCAGCAGCGTACCGGGACTAGCGGGAGGGGATGAGCAGTTCTTC	CASSVPGLAGGDEQFF
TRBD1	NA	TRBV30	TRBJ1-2	TGTGCCTGGAGTGCGACAGGGTTCGGAATTCCCTCCTATGGCTACACCTTC	CAWSATGFGIPSYGYTF
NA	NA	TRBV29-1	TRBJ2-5	TGCAGCGTTGTCAGGGAAGAGACCCAGTACTTC	CSVVREETQYF
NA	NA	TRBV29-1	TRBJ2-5	TGCAGCGTTGTTAGGGCCGAGACCCAGTACTTC	CSVVRAETQYF
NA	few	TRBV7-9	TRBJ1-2	TGTGCTGGGGACGAGCGTCGGGGCTATGGCTACACCTTC	CAGDERRGYGYTF
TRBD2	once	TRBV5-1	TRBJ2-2	TGCGCCAGCAGCTTGGAGCCTAGCGGGAGAGGGGAGCTGTTTTTT	CASSLEPSGRGELFF
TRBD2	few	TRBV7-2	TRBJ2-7	TGTGCCAGCAGTGACTCCCGGGAGGGCTACGAGCAGTACTTC	CASSDSREGYEQYF
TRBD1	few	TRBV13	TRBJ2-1	TGTGCCAGCAGCTTATACCGGGACAGGGGGCGAGACAATGAGCAGTTCTTC	CASSLYRDRGRDNEQFF
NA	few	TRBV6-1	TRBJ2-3	TGTGCCAGCAGTAGCCGGGACACCCGCACAGATACGCAGTATTTT	CASSSRDTRTDTQYF
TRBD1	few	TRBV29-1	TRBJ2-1	TGCAGCGTTGAGAGAAGGGGACAGGGGGCAGGCAATGAGCAGTTCTTC	CSVERRGQGAGNEQFF
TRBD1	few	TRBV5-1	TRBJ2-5	TGCGCCAGCAGCACGGGACAGGGGCTGGAGACCCAGTACTTC	CASSTGQGLETQYF
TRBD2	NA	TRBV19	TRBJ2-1	TGTGCCAGTAGTATTACGGGAGGGGGTTACAATGAGCAGTTCTTC	CASSITGGGYNEQFF
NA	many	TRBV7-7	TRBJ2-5	TGTGCTAGCAGCTCGGGACCCTTGGAGACCCAGTACTTC	CASSSGPLETQYF
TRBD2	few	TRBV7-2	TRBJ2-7	TGTGCCAGCAGCCCACGCGGCGGGAGGCTCGAGCAGTACTTC	CASSPRGGRLEQYF
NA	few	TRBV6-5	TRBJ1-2	TGTGCCAGCAGTCCCACAGGGAACTATGGCTACACCTTC	CASSPTGNYGYTF